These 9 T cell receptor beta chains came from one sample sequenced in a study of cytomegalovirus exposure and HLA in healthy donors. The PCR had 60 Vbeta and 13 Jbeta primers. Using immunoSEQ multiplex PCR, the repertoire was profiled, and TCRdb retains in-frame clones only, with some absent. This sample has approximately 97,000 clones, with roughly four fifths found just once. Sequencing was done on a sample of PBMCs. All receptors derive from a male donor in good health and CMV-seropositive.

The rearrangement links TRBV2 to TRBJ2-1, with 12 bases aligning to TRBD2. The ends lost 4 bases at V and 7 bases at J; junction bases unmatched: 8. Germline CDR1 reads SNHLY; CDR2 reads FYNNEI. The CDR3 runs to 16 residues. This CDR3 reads CASSGLAGVGGNEQFF. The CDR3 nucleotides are TGTGCCAGCAGTGGACTAGCGGGAGTTGGGGGGAATGAGCAGTTCTTC.

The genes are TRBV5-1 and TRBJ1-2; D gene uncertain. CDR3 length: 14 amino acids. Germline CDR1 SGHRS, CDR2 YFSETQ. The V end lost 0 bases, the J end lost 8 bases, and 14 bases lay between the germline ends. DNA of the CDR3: TGCGCCAGCAGCTTGGCCGATTCAGCGGGAGGCTACACCTTC. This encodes CASSLADSAGGYTF.

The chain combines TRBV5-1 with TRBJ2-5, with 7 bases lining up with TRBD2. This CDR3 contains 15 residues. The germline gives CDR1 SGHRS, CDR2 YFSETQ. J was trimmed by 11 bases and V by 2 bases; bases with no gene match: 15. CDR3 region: CASSFNLAAPDRQYF. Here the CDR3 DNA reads TGCGCCAGCAGCTTTAACCTAGCGGCCCCCGATAGGCAGTACTTC.

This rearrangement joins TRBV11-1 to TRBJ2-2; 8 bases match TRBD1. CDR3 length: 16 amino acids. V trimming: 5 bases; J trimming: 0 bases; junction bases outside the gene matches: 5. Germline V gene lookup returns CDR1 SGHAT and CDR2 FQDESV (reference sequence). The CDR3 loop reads CASSVQGAANTGELFF. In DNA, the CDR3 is TGTGCCAGCAGCGTCCAGGGGGCCGCGAACACCGGGGAGCTGTTTTTT.

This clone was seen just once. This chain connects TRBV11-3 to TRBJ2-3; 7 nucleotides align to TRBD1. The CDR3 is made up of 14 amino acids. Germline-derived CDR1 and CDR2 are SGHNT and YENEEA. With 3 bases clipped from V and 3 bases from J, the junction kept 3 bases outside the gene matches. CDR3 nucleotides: TGTGCCAGCAGCTTTAGACAGGGAACAGATACGCAGTATTTT. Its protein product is CASSFRQGTDTQYF.

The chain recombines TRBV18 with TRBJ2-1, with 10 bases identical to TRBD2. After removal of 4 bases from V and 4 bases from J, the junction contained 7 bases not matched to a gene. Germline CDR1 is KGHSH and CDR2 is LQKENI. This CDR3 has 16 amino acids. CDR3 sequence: CASSRDGTSVYNEQFF. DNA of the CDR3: TGTGCCAGCTCACGCGATGGGACTAGCGTATACAATGAGCAGTTCTTC.

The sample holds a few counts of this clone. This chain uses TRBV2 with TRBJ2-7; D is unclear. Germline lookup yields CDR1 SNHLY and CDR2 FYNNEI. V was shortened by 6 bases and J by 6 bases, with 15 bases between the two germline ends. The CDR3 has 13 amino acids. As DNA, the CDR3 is TGTGCCAGCAGGGAGAATCCGGCCGCCGAGCAGTACTTC. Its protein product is CASRENPAAEQYF.

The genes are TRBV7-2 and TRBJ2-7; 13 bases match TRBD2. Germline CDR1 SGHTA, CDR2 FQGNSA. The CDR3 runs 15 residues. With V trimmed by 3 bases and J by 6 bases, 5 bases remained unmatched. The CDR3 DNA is TGTGCCAGCAGCTTCACAGGACTAGCGGGAGCCGAGCAGTACTTC. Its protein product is CASSFTGLAGAEQYF. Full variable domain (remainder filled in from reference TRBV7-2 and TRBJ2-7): GAGVSQSPSNKVTEKGKDVELRCDPISGHTALYWYRQSLGQGLEFLIYFQGNSAPDKSGLPSDRFSAERTGGSVSTLTIQRTQQEDSAVYLCASSFTGLAGAEQYFGPGTRLTVT.

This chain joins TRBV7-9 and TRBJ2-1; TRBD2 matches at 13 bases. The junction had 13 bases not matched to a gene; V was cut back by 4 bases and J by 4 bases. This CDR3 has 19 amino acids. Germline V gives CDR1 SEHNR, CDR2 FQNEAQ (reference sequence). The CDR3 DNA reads TGTGCCAGCAGCTCCTCCGGGACTAGCGGGAAGGGGGGATACAATGAGCAGTTCTTC. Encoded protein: CASSSSGTSGKGGYNEQFF.